This section outlines one T cell receptor beta chain sequence together with its context. Normal lung was sampled as far from the tumour as possible, at least 3 cm. This record belongs to a study of immune cell composition in non-small cell lung cancer. This table comes from immunoSEQ multiplex PCR, and its TCRdb copy is limited to in-frame clones, with some not included. The data contain 2,600 or so clones, 74% of them singletons. The CDR3 extends over 13 amino acids. Trimming shortened V by 8 bases and J by 5 bases, and 12 bases separated the two germline ends. The germline gives CDR1 SGHDN, CDR2 FVKESK.

The chain joins TRBV14 to TRBJ2-2; possibly TRBD2 for D (6 bases). The source of this sequence is a human donor with non-small cell lung cancer. Sequencing was performed on non-adjacent lung tissue. This CDR3 reads CASRSGGTGELFF. In DNA, the CDR3 is TGTGCCAGCCGTTCCGGGGGTACCGGGGAGCTGTTTTTT.